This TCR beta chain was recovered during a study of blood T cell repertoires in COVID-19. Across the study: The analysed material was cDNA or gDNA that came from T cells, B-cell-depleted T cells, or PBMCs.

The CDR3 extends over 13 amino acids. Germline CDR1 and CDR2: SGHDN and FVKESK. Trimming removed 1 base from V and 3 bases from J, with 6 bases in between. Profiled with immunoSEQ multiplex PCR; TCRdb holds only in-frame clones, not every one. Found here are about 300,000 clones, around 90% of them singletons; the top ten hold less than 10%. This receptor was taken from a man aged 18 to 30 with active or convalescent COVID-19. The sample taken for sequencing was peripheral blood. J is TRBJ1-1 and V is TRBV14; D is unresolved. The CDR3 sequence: CASSQVGDTEAFF. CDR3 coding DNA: TGTGCCAGCAGCCAAGTTGGAGACACTGAAGCTTTCTTT.